This record concerns one T cell receptor beta chain sequence. Other DNA sequences in the sample encode the same CDR3. Clones were read by immunoSEQ multiplex PCR, and TCRdb kept only the in-frame ones, dropping some. Here the sample spans 95,000 to 110,000 clones, 75% to 90% being singletons. The data were obtained in a study of T cell clones after liver transplantation. The CDR3 contains 14 residues. V was pared by 8 bases and J by 1 base, with 11 bases between. CDR1 is MNHEY, CDR2 SMNVEV, per germline (reference sequence). This TCR came from a human donor who received a liver transplant. Specimen: CD4+ T cells from blood, collected before liver transplant. The V gene is TRBV27, the J gene TRBJ2-2; unclear D gene. The CDR3 loop reads CASGHRWNTGELFF. CDR3 in DNA: TGTGCCAGCGGCCATCGGTGGAACACCGGGGAGCTGTTTTTT.